This T cell receptor (beta chain) is drawn from a study of CD8 T cells in ankylosing spondylitis. TCR beta libraries were made by quantitative 5'-RACE with molecular barcodes. TCRdb re-analysed the 5' RACE reads in MiXCR, keeping a single row per CDR3 protein. This table has 300,000 to 400,000 distinct CDR3 sequences, 20% to 25% appearing once. Study-level points and caveats: Prior work had noted some motif variants in reactive arthritis blood and synovial fluid.

In this sample, this clonotype turned up a few times. The antigen is unknown. Trimming shortened V by 0 bases and J by 2 bases, and 12 bases separated the two germline ends. This CDR3 contains 16 residues. Per the germline V gene, CDR1 is SEHNR and CDR2 is FQNEAQ (reference sequence). Sample: blood, either unsorted or a sorted T cell fraction (not recorded which). This sequence joins TRBV7-9 and TRBJ2-3, with D unresolved. The TCR originated in a male donor with ankylosing spondylitis or in good health (not recorded which). CDR3 residues: CASSLAGPSPTDTQYF. The CDR3 DNA follows: TGTGCCAGCAGCTTAGCTGGCCCCTCACCCACAGATACGCAGTATTTT.